Below, 5 T cell receptor beta chains from the same sample are listed, as sequenced in a study of T cells after yellow fever vaccination. TCRdb ran MiXCR on the 5' RACE reads and lists one entry per CDR3 protein. The sample lists around 310,000 distinct CDR3 sequences, under 5% occurring once. The source was PBMCs, collected 5 days after the yellow fever booster vaccination. These receptors originate from a young man who received the YFV17D yellow fever vaccine.

At least ten counts were recorded for this clonotype. The chain is built from TRBV7-2 and TRBJ2-2; D remains ambiguous. This CDR3 region has 13 residues. The V gene's germline CDR1 is SGHTA and CDR2 FQGNSA. The V end was cut by 5 bases, the J end by 4 bases, with 8 bases between. This chain's CDR3 is CASSGRSTGELFF. The CDR3 coding sequence is TGTGCCAGCAGCGGACGGAGCACCGGGGAGCTGTTTTTT.

This clonotype was picked up a small number of times. J is TRBJ1-3 and V is TRBV12-3 or TRBV12-4; 8 bases align to TRBD1. The CDR3 extends over 16 amino acids. V shed 5 bases and J 4 bases; nucleotides not matched to a gene: 10. CDR3 sequence reads: CASSLMTGAKGNTIYF. The CDR3 DNA follows: TGTGCCAGCAGTCTCATGACAGGGGCGAAAGGAAACACCATATATTTT.

V gene TRBV5-5 combines with J gene TRBJ1-5; D gene ambiguous. V lost 2 bases and J lost 7, with 16 bases in between. Germline-derived CDR1 and CDR2 are SGHKS and YYEKEE (reference sequence). The CDR3 is 15 amino acids. CDR3 DNA: TGTGCCAGCAGCTTCGGGGTCCCCACTTCGCAGCCCCAGCATTTT. Its protein is CASSFGVPTSQPQHF.

This clonotype was seen at least ten times. The chain is built from TRBV20-1 and TRBJ1-4; D possibly corresponds to TRBD1 (6 bases). This CDR3 is built from 13 residues. Germline V lookup: CDR1 DFQATT, CDR2 SNEGSKA (reference sequence). The V end lost 6 bases, the J end lost 2 bases, and 10 bases lay between the germline ends. This CDR3 is CSAEQGTNEKLFF. CDR3 nucleotides: TGCAGTGCAGAACAGGGTACTAATGAAAAACTGTTTTTT.

This clonotype has more than one count but fewer than ten. This chain uses TRBV2 with TRBJ1-1; D is undetermined. Germline values: CDR1 SNHLY, CDR2 FYNNEI. CDR3 length: 16 residues. V was pared by 7 bases and J by 1 base, with 19 bases between. The CDR3 loop reads CASNPWAASTNTEAFF. As DNA, the CDR3 is TGTGCCAGCAATCCCTGGGCCGCGAGTACGAACACTGAAGCTTTCTTT. The whole variable domain, remainder taken from reference TRBV2 and TRBJ1-1, is EPEVTQTPSHQVTQMGQEVILRCVPISNHLYFYWYRQILGQKVEFLVSFYNNEISEKSEIFDDQFSVERPDGSNFTLKIRSTKLEDSAMYFCASNPWAASTNTEAFFGQGTRLTVV.